The TCR beta chain under discussion was sequenced for a study of cytomegalovirus exposure and HLA in healthy donors. Deletions cut 5 bases from V and 5 bases from J, with 22 bases between. The CDR3 consists of 16 residues. The germline V gene has CDR1 SGHNT and CDR2 YYREEE (reference sequence). This clone was observed a handful of times. PCR primers comprised 60 Vbeta and 13 Jbeta primers. Clones were read by immunoSEQ multiplex PCR, and TCRdb kept only the in-frame ones, dropping some. The sample lists approximately 40,000 clones; 66% were seen once. Sequences were obtained from PBMCs. The sequence derives from a man aged 45-65 years in good health and CMV-seropositive. The rearrangement uses TRBV5-4 and TRBJ1-1; no clear D. The CDR3 reads CASRRGFDTGRTEAFF. The CDR3 DNA reads as TGTGCCAGCAGAAGAGGGTTCGATACTGGGCGGACTGAAGCTTTCTTT.